This passage covers 11 T cell receptor beta chains from one sample sequenced in a study of metastatic and nonmetastatic thyroid tumors. The entire patient cohort was treatment-naive prior to thyroid surgery. Through MiXCR, TCRdb re-clonotyped the PCR reads. This table has about 12,000 clones, 26% appearing once. Specimen: tumor tissue. These receptors all come from a female donor with papillary thyroid cancer or a benign thyroid nodule (not recorded which). Some clones in this sample may be carry-over from other donors' samples.

This clone was counted between two and nine times. Relative to the germline gene, one junction end is altered; a read error may explain this. The V gene is TRBV28, the J gene TRBJ2-2, with no clear D. The CDR3 runs 13 residues. Per the germline V gene, CDR1 is MDHEN and CDR2 is SYDVKM. CDR3 sequence reads: CAISPTNTGELFF. Written as DNA, the CDR3 is TGTGCCATCAGTCCCACGAACACCGGGGAGCTGTTTTTT.

V usage is TRBV5-4 and J usage is TRBJ2-7; 8 nucleotides align to TRBD2. Unmatched junction bases numbered 7, after V lost 2 bases and J lost 0 bases. The length of the CDR3 is 16 residues. Germline CDR1 reads SGHNT; CDR2 reads YYREEE (reference sequence). For the CDR3, the DNA is TGTGCCAGCAGCTTAGGGGGGACTAGTGTCTCCTACGAGCAGTACTTC. It codes for CASSLGGTSVSYEQYF.

The chain is built from TRBV28 and TRBJ2-7; maybe TRBD1 (7 bases). The germline V and J ends were trimmed by 3 bases and 5 bases, with 14 bases remaining between them. The CDR3 consists of 14 residues. Germline CDR1 reads MDHEN; CDR2 reads SYDVKM. This CDR3 reads CASSLEGQNDEQYF. In DNA, the CDR3 is TGTGCCAGCAGTTTGGAGGGACAGAACGACGAGCAGTACTTC.

This clone was seen many times. The chain is built from TRBV20-1 and TRBJ2-1; 10 bases map to TRBD2. The CDR3 runs to 18 residues. J lost 8 bases, V lost 5 bases, and 21 bases had no gene match. In germline, CDR1 is DFQATT, CDR2 SNEGSKA (reference sequence). CDR3 bases: TGCAGTGCTTTGAAAACTGGGGGGCCTAGCGGGAGTTTACATGAGCAGTTCTTC. Translating it yields CSALKTGGPSGSLHEQFF.

The chain couples TRBV4-3 to TRBJ2-1; 7 bases agree with TRBD1. The CDR3 contains 14 residues. Germline V gene lookup returns CDR1 LGHNA and CDR2 YSLEER. V trimming: 9 bases; J trimming: 2 bases; junction bases outside the gene matches: 7. Written as DNA, the CDR3 is TGCGCCAGTTCAGGGGGACCGGCCTACAATGAGCAGTTCTTC. Residues: CASSGGPAYNEQFF.

This clone has only a few counts. The genes are TRBV19 and TRBJ2-3; D is ambiguous. Germline CDR1 and CDR2: LNHDA and SQIVND (reference sequence). The V end lost 6 bases, the J end lost 0 bases, and 10 bases lay between the germline ends. CDR3 length equals 14 residues. CDR3 amino acids: CASSRSSSTDTQYF. The CDR3 DNA reads as TGTGCCAGTAGCAGGAGTAGTAGCACAGATACGCAGTATTTT. Filled out from reference TRBV19 and TRBJ2-3, the complete variable domain reads DGGITQSPKYLFRKEGQNVTLSCEQNLNHDAMYWYRQDPGQGLRLIYYSQIVNDFQKGDIAEGYSVSREKKESFPLTVTSAQKNPTAFYLCASSRSSSTDTQYFGPGTRLTVL.

By sample fraction, this clone is medium-sized. The CDR3 protein is CASSLWVSGRVPDTQYF. The DNA of the CDR3 is TGTGCCAGCAGTTTATGGGTGAGCGGGAGGGTGCCAGATACGCAGTATTTT. J is TRBJ2-3 and V is TRBV28; TRBD2 aligns across 10 bases. Germline V gene lookup returns CDR1 MDHEN and CDR2 SYDVKM. Trimming took 0 bases from V and 4 from J; bases not matched to a gene: 7. The CDR3 is 17 amino acids.

This clone was recorded many times. The genes are TRBV3-1 and TRBJ1-3, with D unclear. This CDR3 has 14 amino acids. The germline CDR1 and CDR2 sequences are LGHDT and YNNKEL (reference sequence). V lost 2 bases and J 2 bases, leaving 7 bases between the germline ends. The CDR3 DNA follows: TGTGCCAGCAGCCAACAGTCCGCTGGAAACACCATATATTTT. Its translation is CASSQQSAGNTIYF.

V is TRBV6-1 and J is TRBJ2-7, with TRBD2 identical over 8 bases. CDR1 is MNHNS and CDR2 is SASEGT in the germline V gene. With 4 bases clipped from V and 3 bases from J, the junction kept 2 bases outside the gene matches. This CDR3 has 13 amino acids. This CDR3 is CASSAGGGYEQYF. The CDR3 nucleotides read TGTGCCAGCAGTGCGGGAGGGGGCTACGAGCAGTACTTC.

By its share, this clone is medium-sized. This chain links TRBV5-1 with TRBJ2-2; 10 positions match TRBD2. Germline values: CDR1 SGHRS, CDR2 YFSETQ. The CDR3 length is 16 residues. The J segment lost 7 bases and the V segment lost 0 bases, leaving 6 bases of the junction unmatched. The CDR3 DNA reads as TGCGCCAGCAGCTTGGTTAGCGGGAGGTACATCGGGGAGCTGTTTTTT. It specifies CASSLVSGRYIGELFF.

This clone is medium-sized by share. DNA for the CDR3: TGTGCCAGCAGTTTAGGGCTAGCTAACAATGAGCAGTTCTTC. As protein: CASSLGLANNEQFF. The V and J genes are TRBV12-3 or TRBV12-4 and TRBJ2-1; D may be TRBD2 (5 bases). CDR3 length equals 14 residues. V lost 1 base and J 5 bases, leaving 9 bases between the germline ends.